This T cell receptor (beta chain) was retrieved from a study of blood T cell repertoires in COVID-19. At the level of the study: The United States, Italy and Spain provided the acute and convalescent COVID-19 samples. In each case, the material was cDNA or gDNA derived from T cells, B-cell-depleted T cells, or PBMCs.

Methods used by the authors: Amplification with reference gene primers provided the estimates of nucleated cell counts. Only in-frame clones appear in the TCRdb table, and some are missing; sequencing was by immunoSEQ multiplex PCR. That table furnishes V, J and clone size, whereas the DNA furnished D and trimming. The data hold 300,000 to 450,000 clones, with roughly 85% observed a single time. V lost 0 bases and J 8 bases, leaving 12 bases between the germline ends. CDR3 size: 14 residues. Germline assignment: CDR1 SGDLS and CDR2 YYNGEE. The sample was peripheral blood. The receptor was derived from a woman aged 18-30 years with acute or convalescent COVID-19. This chain links TRBV9 with TRBJ2-1; no definite D call. CDR3 sequence (DNA): TGTGCCAGCAGCGTAGGCGCAGGTGGGTATGAGCAGTTCTTC. Protein: CASSVGAGGYEQFF.